What follows are 18 T cell receptor beta chains derived from one specimen sequenced in a study of regulatory T cells in long-lasting Graves disease. Time point reported: newly diagnosed GD, antithyroid drugs for less than 3 months. After RNA was extracted from PBMCs, the TCR library was made from it. In building TCR beta libraries, iRepertoire HTBI primers were used together with Arm-PCR of CDR3 regions. TCRdb re-called the multiplex PCR reads through MiXCR, storing one row per CDR3 protein. The profile shows 250,000 to 400,000 distinct CDR3 sequences, more than 15% of them singletons. The input for sequencing was peripheral blood mononuclear cells (PBMCs), taken at new diagnosis, from a patient treated with antithyroid drugs. The origin of the receptors is a female donor with Graves disease.

This clonotype was counted at least ten times. This chain joins TRBV4-1 and TRBJ2-7, with TRBD1 identical over 7 bases. Germline loops: CDR1 MGHRA, CDR2 YSYEKL. V gave up 1 base and J gave up 0 bases; unmatched junction bases: 3. The CDR3 is 15 amino acids. CDR3 in DNA: TGCGCCAGCAGCCAAGCACAGGGGACCTCCTACGAGCAGTACTTC. Translated, it gives CASSQAQGTSYEQYF.

The V and J genes are TRBV7-2 and TRBJ1-4; a possible D gene is TRBD1 (5 bases). Looked up from germline, CDR1 is SGHTA and CDR2 is FQGNSA. CDR3 size: 14 residues. V was trimmed by 1 base and J by 8 bases, leaving 11 bases between them. The CDR3 loop is CASSLDQGAEKLFF. CDR3 coding DNA: TGTGCCAGCAGCTTAGATCAGGGTGCAGAAAAACTGTTTTTT.

The chain recombines TRBV4-1 with TRBJ2-1; no firm D call. Deletions cut 4 bases from V and 2 bases from J, with 15 bases between. This CDR3 is built from 16 residues. CDR1 MGHRA and CDR2 YSYEKL come from the germline V gene. The CDR3 spells CASSPAADNPYNEQFF. CDR3 nucleotides: TGCGCCAGCAGCCCGGCGGCGGATAATCCCTACAATGAGCAGTTCTTC.

The sample holds many counts of this clonotype. V is TRBV13 and J is TRBJ2-1; D uncertain. CDR3 length: 14 amino acids. The germline CDR1 and CDR2 sequences are PRHDT and FYEKMQ (reference sequence). Trimming stripped 0 bases from V and 5 bases from J, with 8 bases between. CDR3 residues: CASSLGSRDNEQFF. In nucleotides, the CDR3 is TGTGCCAGCAGCTTAGGTAGCCGGGACAATGAGCAGTTCTTC.

This chain uses TRBV28 with TRBJ2-2, with D hard to call. V dropped 1 base and J dropped 3 bases, with 12 bases sitting between them. CDR1 MDHEN and CDR2 SYDVKM come from the germline V gene. CDR3 length: 16 amino acids. The DNA of the CDR3 is TGTGCCAGCAGTTTATCCACCGACCCGTACACCGGGGAGCTGTTTTTT. Its translation: CASSLSTDPYTGELFF.

This clonotype was detected ten times or more. The chain links TRBV19 to TRBJ2-5; 7 bases fit TRBD2. This CDR3 contains 13 residues. V shed 5 bases and J 9 bases; nucleotides not matched to a gene: 9. Germline CDR1 reads LNHDA; CDR2 reads SQIVND (reference sequence). The CDR3, as DNA: TGTGCCAGTAGTCTAGCGGAGCTCGGGGCCCAGTACTTC. This codes for CASSLAELGAQYF. The whole variable domain, remainder taken from reference TRBV19 and TRBJ2-5, is DGGITQSPKYLFRKEGQNVTLSCEQNLNHDAMYWYRQDPGQGLRLIYYSQIVNDFQKGDIAEGYSVSREKKESFPLTVTSAQKNPTAFYLCASSLAELGAQYFGPGTRLLVL.

This clonotype was picked up a small number of times. This may come from a read error, since a much larger clone is one base off. In this CDR3 the conserved last residue, phenylalanine or tryptophan, is missing, so a read error is likely. The chain recombines TRBV28 with TRBJ1-6, with TRBD1 matching 8 bases. V shed 0 bases and J 12 bases; nucleotides not matched to a gene: 10. CDR3 length: 16 residues. CDR1 and CDR2 from the germline V gene are MDHEN and SYDVKM. CDR3 residues: CASSLWSGQGVQPLHS. In nucleotides, the CDR3 is TGTGCCAGCAGTTTATGGTCCGGACAGGGTGTGCAACCCCTCCACTCT.

This clonotype was counted ten times or more. The chain uses TRBV12-3 or TRBV12-4 and TRBJ1-2; 7 positions agree with TRBD1. The CDR3 has 14 amino acids. With V trimmed by 1 base and J by 3 bases, 2 bases remained unmatched. CDR3 in DNA: TGTGCCAGCAGTTTAGAAACAGGGGACTATGGCTACACCTTC. Translation gives CASSLETGDYGYTF.

This clonotype was found many times. The chain couples TRBV2 to TRBJ2-7; D may be TRBD2 (7 bases). Trimming pared 6 bases from V and 4 bases from J, leaving 19 bases between. This CDR3 comprises 15 residues. Germline lookup yields CDR1 SNHLY and CDR2 FYNNEI. The CDR3 sequence: CASSPGGGSGYEQYF. CDR3 coding DNA: TGTGCCAGCAGCCCGGGGGGCGGGAGTGGGTACGAGCAGTACTTC. The whole variable domain, remainder taken from reference TRBV2 and TRBJ2-7, is EPEVTQTPSHQVTQMGQEVILRCVPISNHLYFYWYRQILGQKVEFLVSFYNNEISEKSEIFDDQFSVERPDGSNFTLKIRSTKLEDSAMYFCASSPGGGSGYEQYFGPGTRLTVT.

This clonotype was seen repeatedly, ten times or more. The chain is built from TRBV6-5 and TRBJ2-1, with D possibly matching TRBD2 (6 bases). Per the germline V gene, CDR1 is MNHEY and CDR2 is SVGAGI. Trimming stripped 0 bases from V and 5 bases from J, with 14 bases between. The CDR3 length is 16 residues. The chain's CDR3 is CASSYSIWRGDNEQFF. CDR3 DNA sequence: TGTGCCAGCAGTTACTCGATTTGGCGCGGGGACAATGAGCAGTTCTTC.

This clonotype was recorded many times. The chain has TRBV15 and TRBJ2-5; D might be TRBD1 (5 bases). Trimming pared 3 bases from V and 4 bases from J, leaving 15 bases between. The CDR3 is 15 amino acids. CDR1 and CDR2 from the germline V gene are LNHNV and YYDKDF (reference sequence). The CDR3 coding sequence is TGTGCCACCAGCAGTGGGCAGGGTAGGAGAGAGACCCAGTACTTC. Protein sequence: CATSSGQGRRETQYF.

In its sample, this clonotype was seen once. This chain links TRBV6-1 with TRBJ2-5, with D uncertain. The CDR3 runs to 14 residues. V dropped 1 base and J dropped 5 bases, with 11 bases sitting between them. Germline V CDR1 and CDR2: MNHNS, SASEGT. In DNA form, the CDR3 reads TGTGCCAGCAGTGAAGGAGCTCTGGAGGAGACCCAGTACTTC. It is translated as CASSEGALEETQYF.

This clonotype showed up many times. The rearrangement links TRBV14 to TRBJ1-5; D might be TRBD1 (5 bases). The CDR3 loop spans 14 amino acids. The V gene's germline CDR1 is SGHDN and CDR2 FVKESK. Trimming took off 5 bases at V and 5 bases at J, with 13 bases between the two ends. For the CDR3, the DNA is TGTGCCAGCAGCTTGGGAGGGGCGCATCAGCCCCAGCATTTT. This sequence encodes CASSLGGAHQPQHF. The entire variable domain, with the rest obtained from reference TRBV14 and TRBJ1-5, is as follows: EAGVTQFPSHSVIEKGQTVTLRCDPISGHDNLYWYRRVMGKEIKFLLHFVKESKQDESGMPNNRFLAERTGGTYSTLKVQPAELEDSGVYFCASSLGGAHQPQHFGDGTRLSIL.

This clonotype was observed at least ten times. V and J are TRBV11-2 and TRBJ2-3; D not resolved. CDR3 length: 14 residues. Germline-derived CDR1 and CDR2 are SGHAT and FQNNGV. Trimming took 5 bases from V and 5 from J, leaving 14 bases between them. CDR3 coding DNA: TGTGCCAGCAGCCCCCCTGTGGGGATAGATACGCAGTATTTT. As protein: CASSPPVGIDTQYF.

This clonotype was observed many times. The chain joins TRBV20-1 to TRBJ2-3, with 7 bases identical to TRBD2. Germline loops: CDR1 DFQATT, CDR2 SNEGSKA (reference sequence). The CDR3 is made up of 18 amino acids. The junction had 18 bases not matched to a gene; V was cut back by 4 bases and J by 2 bases. The CDR3 DNA is TGCAGTGCTATCATAGTACAGCTAGCAGGACTAGTCACAGATACGCAGTATTTT. Its protein is CSAIIVQLAGLVTDTQYF.

This chain joins TRBV19 and TRBJ2-1; D gene unclear. The germline gives CDR1 LNHDA, CDR2 SQIVND (reference sequence). Trimming took off 3 bases at V and 3 bases at J, with 15 bases between the two ends. The CDR3 extends over 16 amino acids. This chain's CDR3 is CASSIVIGVGYNEQFF. In DNA, the CDR3 is TGTGCCAGTAGTATCGTGATTGGGGTTGGCTACAATGAGCAGTTCTTC.

In its sample, this clonotype was seen many times. A far larger clone is just one base off, so this is likely a read error. The chain uses TRBV2 and TRBJ2-7; 12 bases line up with TRBD2. In germline, CDR1 is SNHLY, CDR2 FYNNEI. Losses at the gene ends were 0 bases for V and 7 bases for J; bases not matched to a gene: 10. The CDR3 is made up of 17 amino acids. CDR3 DNA sequence: TGTGCCAGCAGTGAAGCGGACGGACTAGCGGGATACAATGAGCAGTACTTC. The encoded protein is CASSEADGLAGYNEQYF.

This clonotype showed up many times. V is TRBV19 and J is TRBJ2-5; TRBD2 matches 11 bases. CDR1 and CDR2 (germline): LNHDA, SQIVND (reference sequence). V lost 1 base, J lost 5 bases, and 3 bases stayed unmatched. This CDR3 spans 15 amino acids. CDR3 residues: CASSIGTSGSETQYF. CDR3 sequence (DNA): TGTGCCAGTAGTATAGGCACTAGCGGGAGCGAGACCCAGTACTTC.